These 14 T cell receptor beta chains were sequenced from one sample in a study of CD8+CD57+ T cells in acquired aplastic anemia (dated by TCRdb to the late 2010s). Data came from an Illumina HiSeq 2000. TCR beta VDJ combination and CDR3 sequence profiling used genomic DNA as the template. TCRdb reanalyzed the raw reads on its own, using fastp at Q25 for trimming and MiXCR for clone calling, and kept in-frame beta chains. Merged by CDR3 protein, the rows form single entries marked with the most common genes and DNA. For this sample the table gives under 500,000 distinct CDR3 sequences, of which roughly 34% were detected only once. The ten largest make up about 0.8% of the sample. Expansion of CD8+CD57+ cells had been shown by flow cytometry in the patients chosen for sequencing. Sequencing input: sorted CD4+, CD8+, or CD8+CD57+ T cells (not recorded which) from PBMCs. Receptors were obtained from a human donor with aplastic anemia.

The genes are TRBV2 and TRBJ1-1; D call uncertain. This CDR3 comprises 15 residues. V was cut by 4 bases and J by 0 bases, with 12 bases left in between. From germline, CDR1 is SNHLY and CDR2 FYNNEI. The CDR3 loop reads CASSADPPMNTEAFF. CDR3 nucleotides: TGTGCCAGCAGTGCTGACCCGCCGATGAACACTGAAGCTTTCTTT.

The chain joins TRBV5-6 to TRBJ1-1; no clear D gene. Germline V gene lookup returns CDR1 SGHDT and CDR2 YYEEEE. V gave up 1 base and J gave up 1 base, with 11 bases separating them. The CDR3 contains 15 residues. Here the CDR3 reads CASSLLGQENTEAFF. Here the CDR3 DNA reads TGTGCCAGCAGCTTGCTCGGCCAGGAGAACACTGAAGCTTTCTTT.

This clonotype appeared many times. CDR3 protein: CSAGLTGQETQYF. The CDR3 region has the DNA TGCAGTGCTGGCCTAACAGGGCAAGAGACCCAGTACTTC. The rearrangement joins TRBV20-1 to TRBJ2-5; TRBD1 is a possible D gene (6 bases). CDR3 length: 13 amino acids. Trimming left V 5 bases short and J 2 bases short, with 12 bases between. Germline V gene sequence: CDR1 DFQATT, CDR2 SNEGSKA (reference sequence).

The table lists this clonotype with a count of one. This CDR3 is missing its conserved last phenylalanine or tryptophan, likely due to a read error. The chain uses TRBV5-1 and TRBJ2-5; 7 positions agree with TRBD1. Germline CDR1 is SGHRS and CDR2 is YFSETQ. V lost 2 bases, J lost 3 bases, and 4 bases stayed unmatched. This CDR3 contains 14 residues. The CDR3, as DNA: TGCGCCAGCAGCTTCCCCGGGACAGAAGAGACCCAGTACATC. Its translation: CASSFPGTEETQYI.

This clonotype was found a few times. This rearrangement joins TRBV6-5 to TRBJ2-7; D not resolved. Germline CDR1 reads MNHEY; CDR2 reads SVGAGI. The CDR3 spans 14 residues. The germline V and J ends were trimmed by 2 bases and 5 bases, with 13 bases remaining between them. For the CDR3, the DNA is TGTGCCAGCAGTTACGGGGTTCCTTCCCACGAGCAGTACTTC. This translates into CASSYGVPSHEQYF.

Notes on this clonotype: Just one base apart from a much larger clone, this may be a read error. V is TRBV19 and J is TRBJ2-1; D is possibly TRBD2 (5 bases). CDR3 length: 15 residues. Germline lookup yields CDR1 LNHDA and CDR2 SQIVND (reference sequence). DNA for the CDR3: TGTGCCAGTTTCGAGCGGATGAGCTCCTACAATGGGCAGTTCTTC. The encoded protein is CASFERMSSYNGQFF.

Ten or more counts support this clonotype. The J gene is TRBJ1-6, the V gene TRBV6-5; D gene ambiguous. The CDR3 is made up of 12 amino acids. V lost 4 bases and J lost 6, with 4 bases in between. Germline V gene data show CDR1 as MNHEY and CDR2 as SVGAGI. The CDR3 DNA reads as TGTGCCAGCAGTTTTGTTAATTCACCCCTCCACTTT. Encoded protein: CASSFVNSPLHF.

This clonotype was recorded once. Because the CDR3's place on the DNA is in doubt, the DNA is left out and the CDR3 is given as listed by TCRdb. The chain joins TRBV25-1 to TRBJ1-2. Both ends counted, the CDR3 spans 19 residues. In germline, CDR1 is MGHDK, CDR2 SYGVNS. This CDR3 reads CASSEYLCSVEGGNDGYTF.

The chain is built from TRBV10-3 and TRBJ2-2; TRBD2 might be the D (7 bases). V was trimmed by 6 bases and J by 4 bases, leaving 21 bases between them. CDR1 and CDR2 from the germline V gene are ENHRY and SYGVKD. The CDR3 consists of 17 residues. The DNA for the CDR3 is TGTGCCATCAGCCTCGTATTCGGGGGGCTATCCACCGGGGAGCTGTTTTTT. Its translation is CAISLVFGGLSTGELFF.

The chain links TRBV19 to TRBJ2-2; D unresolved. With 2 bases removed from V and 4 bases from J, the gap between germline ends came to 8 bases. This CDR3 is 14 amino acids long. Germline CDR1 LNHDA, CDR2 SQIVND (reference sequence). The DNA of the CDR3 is TGTGCCAGTAGTATACTGATCCCCACCGGGGAGCTGTTTTTT. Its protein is CASSILIPTGELFF.

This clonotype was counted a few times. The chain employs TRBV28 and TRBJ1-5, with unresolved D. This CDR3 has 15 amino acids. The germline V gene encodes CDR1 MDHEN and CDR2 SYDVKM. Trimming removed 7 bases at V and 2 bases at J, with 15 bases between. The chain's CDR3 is CASTEGAVGNQPQHF. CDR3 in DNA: TGTGCCAGCACCGAAGGAGCCGTTGGCAATCAGCCCCAGCATTTT.

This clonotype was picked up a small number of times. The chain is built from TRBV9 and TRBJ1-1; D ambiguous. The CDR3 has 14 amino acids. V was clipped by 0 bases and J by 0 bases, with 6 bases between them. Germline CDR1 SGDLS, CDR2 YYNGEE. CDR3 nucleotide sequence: TGTGCCAGCAGCGTAGAGGGCATGAACACTGAAGCTTTCTTT. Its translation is CASSVEGMNTEAFF.

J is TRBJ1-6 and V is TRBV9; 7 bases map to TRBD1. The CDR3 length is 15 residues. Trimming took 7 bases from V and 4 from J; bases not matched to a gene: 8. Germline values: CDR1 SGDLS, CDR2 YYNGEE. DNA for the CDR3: TGTGCCAGCTCCCCGGGGACAGCGTATAATTCACCCCTCCACTTT. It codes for CASSPGTAYNSPLHF. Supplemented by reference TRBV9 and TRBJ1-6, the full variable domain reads DSGVTQTPKHLITATGQRVTLRCSPRSGDLSVYWYQQSLDQGLQFLIQYYNGEERAKGNILERFSAQQFPDLHSELNLSSLELGDSALYFCASSPGTAYNSPLHFGNGTRLTVT.

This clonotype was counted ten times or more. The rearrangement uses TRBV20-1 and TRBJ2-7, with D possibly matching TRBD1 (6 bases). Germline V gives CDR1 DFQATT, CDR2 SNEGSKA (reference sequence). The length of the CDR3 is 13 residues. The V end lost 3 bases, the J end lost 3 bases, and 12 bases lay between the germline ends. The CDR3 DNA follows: TGCAGTGCTAGCCGGGACAAAGGCTACGAGCAGTACTTC. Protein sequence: CSASRDKGYEQYF.